This passage covers 19 T cell receptor beta chains from one sample sequenced in a study of CD8+ T cells in alopecia areata. The sample's treatment: oral pan-JAK inhibitor, 5-10 mg twice daily. Investigators isolated RNA and reverse transcribed it into cDNA to act as the sequencing template. Libraries were prepared by immunoSEQ multiplex PCR; TCRdb keeps only in-frame clonotypes and omits some of them. In the table there are 120,000 to 150,000 clones, about 86% of which are singletons. The sequenced sample was CD8+ T cells sorted from blood, obtained at week 4, from a patient treated with tofacitinib. The receptors shown here come from a human donor with alopecia areata.

This clone is a singleton in its sample. The V call is TRBV6-5, the J call TRBJ2-3, with a possible D match to TRBD1 (6 bases). Per the germline V gene, CDR1 is MNHEY and CDR2 is SVGAGI. The CDR3 spans 12 residues. V was cut by 4 bases and J by 9 bases, with 11 bases left in between. CDR3: CASSSEQGTQYF. The CDR3 bases are TGTGCCAGCAGTTCCGAACAGGGAACGCAGTATTTT.

The gene calls are TRBV7-3 and TRBJ2-7, with D possibly being TRBD2 (5 bases). The length of the CDR3 is 15 residues. Per germline, CDR1 SGHTA and CDR2 FQGTGA. The V end lost 1 base, the J end lost 3 bases, and 13 bases lay between the germline ends. This CDR3 reads CASSLRADTGYEQYF. For the CDR3, the DNA is TGTGCCAGCAGCTTAAGAGCGGATACCGGCTACGAGCAGTACTTC. Looking up the rest from reference TRBV7-3 and TRBJ2-7 gives the full variable domain: GAGVSQTPSNKVTEKGKYVELRCDPISGHTALYWYRQSLGQGPEFLIYFQGTGAADDSGLPNDRFFAVRPEGSVSTLKIQRTERGDSAVYLCASSLRADTGYEQYFGPGTRLTVT.

This sequence joins TRBV7-2 and TRBJ2-7, with TRBD1 matching over 7 bases. Germline V gene lookup returns CDR1 SGHTA and CDR2 FQGNSA. V was pared by 5 bases and J by 4 bases, with 5 bases of the junction left unmatched. The CDR3 spans 13 residues. The DNA of the CDR3 is TGTGCCAGCAGCGGGACAGAGTCTTACGAGCAGTACTTC. Translation gives CASSGTESYEQYF.

The chain has TRBV10-2 and TRBJ1-1; D is undetermined. CDR1 is WSHSY and CDR2 is SAAADI in the germline V gene. Trimming stripped 3 bases from V and 0 bases from J, with 8 bases between. This CDR3 is built from 14 residues. CDR3 coding DNA: TGCGCCAGCAGTGATCCCAGTATGAACACTGAAGCTTTCTTT. Translation gives CASSDPSMNTEAFF.

This chain connects TRBV21-1 to TRBJ2-5; the D call of TRBD2 is as the table states it, not checked on the DNA. TRBV21-1 is flagged as a pseudogene. There are 17 residues in the CDR3. CDR3 in DNA: TGTGCCAGCAGCAATGGGGCTAGCGGGAGGGCCGGAGAGACCCAGTACTTC. Protein sequence: CASSNGASGRAGETQYF.

V gene TRBV29-1 combines with J gene TRBJ2-5; 7 nucleotides match TRBD1. With V trimmed by 3 bases and J by 5 bases, 3 bases remained unmatched. The CDR3 is made up of 12 amino acids. The V gene's germline CDR1 is SQVTM and CDR2 ANQGSEA. Written as DNA, the CDR3 is TGCAGCGTTGAGACAGGGTATGAGACCCAGTACTTC. Residues: CSVETGYETQYF.

This chain uses TRBV10-2 with TRBJ2-7; D is uncertain. The length of the CDR3 is 10 residues. Germline V gene lookup returns CDR1 WSHSY and CDR2 SAAADI. Trimming stripped 3 bases from V and 5 bases from J, with 2 bases between. The CDR3 spells CASSDDEQYF. The CDR3 nucleotides read TGCGCCAGCAGTGACGACGAGCAGTACTTC.

The CDR3 is CASGLAGDTQYF. The CDR3 DNA follows: TGTGCCAGCGGACTAGCGGGCGACACGCAGTATTTT. V gene TRBV5-6 combines with J gene TRBJ2-3, with TRBD2 matching over 11 bases. Germline loops: CDR1 SGHDT, CDR2 YYEEEE. With V trimmed by 7 bases and J by 9 bases, 4 bases remained unmatched. The CDR3 runs to 12 residues.

CDR3 DNA sequence: TGTGCCAGCAGCCCCCCTCAAGGCACGGAGCGTAACACAGATACGCAGTATTTT. This translates into CASSPPQGTERNTDTQYF. The chain uses TRBV11-2 and TRBJ2-3; D call uncertain. V dropped 5 bases and J dropped 2 bases, with 23 bases sitting between them. There are 18 residues in the CDR3. Germline V gives CDR1 SGHAT, CDR2 FQNNGV.

The V call is TRBV29-1, the J call TRBJ1-3; 7 bases match TRBD1. CDR3 length: 13 amino acids. Germline loops: CDR1 SQVTM, CDR2 ANQGSEA. Losses at the gene ends were 7 bases for V and 3 bases for J; bases not matched to a gene: 6. The CDR3 DNA reads TGCAGCGGAGTAGGGGGCGATGGAAACACCATATATTTT. Encoded protein: CSGVGGDGNTIYF.

The chain links TRBV29-1 to TRBJ1-2, with D possibly matching TRBD1 (6 bases). Trimming left V 7 bases short and J 4 bases short, with 10 bases between. There are 11 residues in the CDR3. Germline assignment: CDR1 SQVTM and CDR2 ANQGSEA. CDR3 sequence reads: CSARDIYGYTF. The CDR3 DNA is TGCAGCGCTAGGGACATCTATGGCTACACCTTC.

This clone was seen only a few times. V and J are TRBV29-1 and TRBJ1-1; D is unresolved. Trimming pared 7 bases from V and 0 bases from J, leaving 9 bases between. CDR1 is SQVTM, CDR2 ANQGSEA, per germline. The CDR3 is made up of 12 amino acids. CDR3 residues: CSGKYMNTEAFF. CDR3 nucleotide sequence: TGCAGCGGCAAGTACATGAACACTGAAGCTTTCTTT.

CDR3 DNA: TGTGCCAGCGCAGGGGGGGAAAAACTGTTTTTT. Amino acid sequence: CASAGGEKLFF. The chain joins TRBV7-9 to TRBJ1-4, with 7 bases that match TRBD1. The J segment lost 8 bases and the V segment lost 8 bases, leaving 2 bases of the junction unmatched. Germline CDR1 is SEHNR and CDR2 is FQNEAQ (reference sequence). This CDR3 is 11 amino acids long.

This sequence joins TRBV30 and TRBJ2-3; maybe TRBD2 (5 bases). CDR1 is GTSNPN and CDR2 is SVGIG in the germline V gene (reference sequence). The CDR3 length is 13 residues. Trimming pared 1 base from V and 2 bases from J, leaving 7 bases between. The CDR3 is CAWSDDYTDTQYF. CDR3 coding DNA: TGTGCCTGGAGTGACGACTACACAGATACGCAGTATTTT.

The rearrangement uses TRBV2 and TRBJ2-7, with 9 bases matching TRBD2. This CDR3 is 13 amino acids long. Germline V gene sequence: CDR1 SNHLY, CDR2 FYNNEI. After removal of 5 bases from V and 1 base from J, the junction contained 0 bases not matched to a gene. The CDR3 is CASSSGRSYEQYF. Written as DNA, the CDR3 is TGTGCCAGCAGTAGCGGGAGGTCCTACGAGCAGTACTTC.

The chain employs TRBV7-2 and TRBJ2-1; TRBD1 aligns across 7 bases. From germline, CDR1 is SGHTA and CDR2 FQGNSA. The CDR3 consists of 14 residues. Trimming cost V 4 bases and J 3 bases; bases outside gene matches: 3. CDR3 loop: CASSSRTGYNEQFF. For the CDR3, the DNA is TGTGCCAGCAGCTCGAGGACAGGCTACAATGAGCAGTTCTTC.

V is TRBV27 and J is TRBJ1-2; D might be TRBD1 (6 bases). The V gene lost 5 bases and the J gene lost 8 bases, with 9 bases spanning the gap. The CDR3 runs 11 residues. Per germline, CDR1 MNHEY and CDR2 SMNVEV (reference sequence). CDR3: CASSKGGGYTF. The CDR3 nucleotides are TGTGCCAGCAGTAAGGGGGGGGGCTACACCTTC.

The CDR3 spells CASSLEGSSNQPQHF. CDR3 DNA sequence: TGTGCCAGCAGCTTGGAAGGCAGTAGCAATCAGCCCCAGCATTTT. The genes are TRBV5-6 and TRBJ1-5; D remains ambiguous. The ends were cut back, 0 bases at V and 0 bases at J, with 7 bases in the middle. The germline gives CDR1 SGHDT, CDR2 YYEEEE. The CDR3 has 15 amino acids.

The J gene is TRBJ1-1, the V gene TRBV4-1; D remains ambiguous. The CDR3 sequence is 13 residues long. The germline V and J ends were trimmed by 0 bases and 5 bases, with 7 bases remaining between them. Germline CDR1 reads MGHRA; CDR2 reads YSYEKL. As DNA, the CDR3 is TGCGCCAGCAGCCAAGATTTACAGACTGAAGCTTTCTTT. This gives the protein CASSQDLQTEAFF.